Included here is one TCR beta chain sequence, with context. Treatment reported: oral pan-JAK inhibitor, 5-10 mg twice daily. From alopecia areata patients, lesional scalp punch biopsies and peripheral blood were collected. Once RNA had been extracted, it was reverse transcribed into cDNA to act as the sequencing template. Data came from immunoSEQ multiplex PCR; TCRdb stores just in-frame clones and leaves some out. The sample holds about 42,000 clones, roughly 65% seen once. This specimen comes from a study of CD8+ T cells in alopecia areata. This CDR3 has 13 residues. V gave up 7 bases and J gave up 3 bases, with 16 bases separating them. Germline V gives CDR1 SQVTM, CDR2 ANQGSEA.

The receptor's source is a human donor with alopecia areata. The chain recombines TRBV29-1 with TRBJ2-7; a possible D gene is TRBD2 (5 bases). The specimen was CD8+ T cells sorted from blood, collected at week 4, from a patient treated with tofacitinib. The CDR3: CSAVPGESYEQYF. The CDR3 region has the DNA TGCAGCGCCGTCCCCGGGGAGAGCTACGAGCAGTACTTC.